These 6 T cell receptor beta chains were all obtained from the same sample, sequenced in a study of cytomegalovirus exposure and HLA in healthy donors. PCR involved 60 Vbeta and 13 Jbeta primers. Here immunoSEQ multiplex PCR was the method, and the copy in TCRdb shows in-frame clones only, minus some. The sample has 120,000 to 150,000 clones. The sequencing sample was made of PBMCs. These receptors were obtained from a man aged 40-49 years in good health and CMV-seronegative.

The rearrangement uses TRBV7-3 and TRBJ2-1; D might be TRBD2 (6 bases). The CDR3 totals 15 residues. Per germline, CDR1 SGHTA and CDR2 FQGTGA. Trimming left V 2 bases short and J 7 bases short, with 15 bases between. The DNA for the CDR3 is TGTGCCAGCAGCTTATACGGCGGGGTAGGGAATGAGCAGTTCTTC. Translated, it gives CASSLYGGVGNEQFF.

The chain is built from TRBV11-1 and TRBJ2-2; 7 bases agree with TRBD1. The CDR3 runs 15 residues. Per the germline V gene, CDR1 is SGHAT and CDR2 is FQDESV (reference sequence). The V gene end was trimmed by 2 bases and the J gene end by 6 bases; junction bases not matched to a gene: 6. CDR3 amino acids: CASSLFQGVSGELFF. For the CDR3, the DNA is TGTGCCAGCAGCTTATTTCAGGGGGTCTCCGGGGAGCTGTTTTTT.

The chain couples TRBV18 to TRBJ2-7; 8 bases line up with TRBD2. Germline CDR1 KGHSH, CDR2 LQKENI. J was trimmed by 5 bases and V by 4 bases; bases with no gene match: 10. The CDR3 loop spans 15 amino acids. CDR3 amino acids: CASSQLVGSGNEQYF. CDR3 sequence (DNA): TGTGCCAGCTCACAGTTGGTGGGTAGCGGGAACGAGCAGTACTTC.

V gene TRBV9 combines with J gene TRBJ2-5, with 8 bases fitting TRBD2. Looked up from germline, CDR1 is SGDLS and CDR2 is YYNGEE. V gave up 0 bases and J gave up 4 bases; unmatched junction bases: 5. This CDR3 comprises 15 residues. CDR3 sequence (DNA): TGTGCCAGCAGCGTAGCATCGGGGGGGCTAGAGACCCAGTACTTC. Protein product: CASSVASGGLETQYF. Using reference TRBV9 and TRBJ2-5 for the parts outside the CDR3, the full variable domain is DSGVTQTPKHLITATGQRVTLRCSPRSGDLSVYWYQQSLDQGLQFLIQYYNGEERAKGNILERFSAQQFPDLHSELNLSSLELGDSALYFCASSVASGGLETQYFGPGTRLLVL.

V usage is TRBV10-3 and J usage is TRBJ1-2; weak D call: TRBD1 (5 bases). Deletions cut 9 bases from V and 8 bases from J, with 13 bases between. This CDR3 region has 11 residues. Germline loops: CDR1 ENHRY, CDR2 SYGVKD. The CDR3 DNA reads TGTGCCATTCAGGGAAATCAGGGCTACACCTTC. It encodes CAIQGNQGYTF.

V usage is TRBV19 and J usage is TRBJ1-1; weak D call: TRBD1 (6 bases). The V end lost 5 bases, the J end lost 0 bases, and 10 bases lay between the germline ends. This CDR3 is built from 14 residues. Germline CDR1 and CDR2: LNHDA and SQIVND (reference sequence). CDR3 protein: CASSPGTMNTEAFF. CDR3 nucleotide sequence: TGTGCCAGTAGTCCCGGGACAATGAACACTGAAGCTTTCTTT. Complete variable domain (other parts from reference TRBV19 and TRBJ1-1): DGGITQSPKYLFRKEGQNVTLSCEQNLNHDAMYWYRQDPGQGLRLIYYSQIVNDFQKGDIAEGYSVSREKKESFPLTVTSAQKNPTAFYLCASSPGTMNTEAFFGQGTRLTVV.